The 10 T cell receptor beta chains below were found in one sample sequenced in a study of vaccination and CD4 T cells after COVID-19 (dated by TCRdb to between 2022 and 2023). Library preparation was by PCR. The sequencer was an Illumina iSeq 100. DNA from cultured CD4+ T cells was subjected to TCR sequencing with the Oncomine TCR Beta short-read assay at the Johns Hopkins FTIC core. TCRdb took the public reads, trimmed them with fastp at Q25, ran MiXCR for clone calling and kept in-frame beta chains. A single entry per CDR3 protein holds the most common genes and DNA from its merged rows. The sample has around 13,000 distinct CDR3 sequences on record, roughly 69% of them singletons. Just over 7% of the sample rests with the top ten. Which antigens these TCRs recognize remains unknown. What the treatment or condition label conveys for this sample: approximately 9-day PBMC culture with coronavirus spike peptide pools or control peptides (ViraFEST assay).

Here the sequenced sample was CD4+ T cells from blood, cultured in vitro, taken before SARS-CoV-2 vaccination. The receptors come from a human donor who had recovered from COVID-19.

The chain couples TRBV19 to TRBJ1-5; D might be TRBD1 (5 bases). The CDR3 consists of 15 residues. Germline CDR1 and CDR2: LNHDA and SQIVND (reference sequence). V shed 2 bases and J shed 3 bases, with 11 bases lying between them. For the CDR3, the DNA is TGTGCCAGTAGTATACAGGGTATGATCAATCAGCCCCAGCATTTT. This encodes CASSIQGMINQPQHF.

This clonotype was seen a few times. This chain connects TRBV20-1 to TRBJ2-3; 7 nucleotides align to TRBD2. The germline V gene has CDR1 DFQATT and CDR2 SNEGSKA (reference sequence). The CDR3 spans 12 residues. J lost 9 bases, V lost 6 bases, and 9 bases had no gene match. Here the CDR3 DNA reads TGCAGTGCCCGAGGGACTACGGTCACGCAGTATTTT. It encodes CSARGTTVTQYF.

The rearrangement links TRBV5-6 to TRBJ2-5, with D maybe TRBD2 (6 bases). CDR1 SGHDT and CDR2 YYEEEE come from the germline V gene. V was cut by 4 bases and J by 5 bases, with 15 bases left in between. CDR3 length equals 14 residues. CDR3 sequence reads: CASSRGTLGETQYF. Written as DNA, the CDR3 is TGTGCCAGCAGCCGCGGGACTCTGGGGGAGACCCAGTACTTC.

In this sample, this clonotype turned up a few times. The chain joins TRBV6-2 or TRBV6-3 to TRBJ1-1; the D gene is possibly TRBD1 (6 bases). The CDR3 spans 16 residues. V gave up 7 bases and J gave up 4 bases, with 22 bases separating them. Germline V gene lookup returns CDR1 MNHEY and CDR2 SVGEGT. In DNA form, the CDR3 reads TGTGCCAGCACCCTAGGTTGGGGGCGCGGGGGCACTGAAGCTTTCTTT. Amino acids: CASTLGWGRGGTEAFF.

The J gene is TRBJ1-2, the V gene TRBV7-2; D gene ambiguous. V dropped 3 bases and J dropped 0 bases, with 2 bases sitting between them. Per the germline V gene, CDR1 is SGHTA and CDR2 is FQGNSA. The CDR3 covers 12 residues. The CDR3 bases are TGTGCCAGCAGCTTGCCTAACTATGGCTACACCTTC. Amino acids: CASSLPNYGYTF.

The J gene is TRBJ2-5, the V gene TRBV6-2 or TRBV6-3; a weak D match, TRBD1 (6 bases). V lost 5 bases and J lost 4, with 14 bases in between. Germline CDR1 MNHEY, CDR2 SVGEGT. The length of the CDR3 is 14 residues. CDR3 coding DNA: TGTGCCAGCAGTGGAAGCAGGGGAGCAGAGACCCAGTACTTC. Translating gives CASSGSRGAETQYF.

The V call is TRBV12-3 or TRBV12-4, the J call TRBJ2-7, with TRBD2 matching 8 bases. The trim removed 6 bases at V and 7 bases at J, leaving 11 bases unmatched. The CDR3 covers 14 residues. CDR3 in DNA: TGTGCCAGCAGCAACCATAGACTAGCGAGGGAGCAGTACTTC. Its translation is CASSNHRLAREQYF.

The chain uses TRBV11-2 and TRBJ1-2, with 8 bases matching TRBD1. Germline V gene lookup returns CDR1 SGHAT and CDR2 FQNNGV. V lost 5 bases, J lost 8 bases, and 10 bases stayed unmatched. This CDR3 comprises 14 residues. As DNA, the CDR3 is TGTGCCAGCAGCCCGACAGGGGATGAAAGCGGCTACACCTTC. Translated: CASSPTGDESGYTF. The whole variable domain, filled in from reference TRBV11-2 and TRBJ1-2, reads EAGVAQSPRYKIIEKRQSVAFWCNPISGHATLYWYQQILGQGPKLLIQFQNNGVVDDSQLPKDRFSAERLKGVDSTLKIQPAKLEDSAVYLCASSPTGDESGYTFGSGTRLTVV.

The chain recombines TRBV7-8 with TRBJ2-3; D possibly uses TRBD1 or TRBD2 (5 bases each). Germline V CDR1 and CDR2: SGHVS, FQNEAQ. This CDR3 region has 14 residues. Trimming removed 4 bases at V and 0 bases at J, with 8 bases between. In nucleotides, the CDR3 is TGTGCCAGCAGCTGGGGACGGAGCACAGATACGCAGTATTTT. Its protein is CASSWGRSTDTQYF.

This rearrangement joins TRBV6-1 to TRBJ2-1; TRBD2 is a possible D gene (6 bases). CDR1 is MNHNS, CDR2 SASEGT, per germline. V was cut by 7 bases and J by 5 bases, with 15 bases left in between. This CDR3 has 14 residues. CDR3 sequence reads: CASTRLRGNNEQFF. Here the CDR3 DNA reads TGTGCCAGCACCCGATTACGGGGGAACAATGAGCAGTTCTTC.